This entry lists 5 T cell receptor beta chains sequenced from one sample in a study of a mutant IDH1 vaccine in newly diagnosed glioma. Time point indicated: week 35, safety follow-up. A single vaccine dose contained 300 ug of mutant IDH1 20-mer peptide, and topical imiquimod was used with it. Their antigen targets remain unknown. This table comes from immunoSEQ multiplex PCR, and its TCRdb copy is limited to in-frame clones, with some not included. The sample consists of about 72,000 clones, about four fifths of them appearing once. Sequencing was performed on PBMCs, taken from a glioma patient whose treatment included an IDH1 peptide vaccine. All receptors derive from a man aged 18 to 35 with glioma.

The chain has TRBV19 and TRBJ2-7; D possibly uses TRBD1 or TRBD2 (5 bases each). This CDR3 is built from 15 residues. Trimming removed 3 bases from V and 2 bases from J, with 14 bases in between. In germline, CDR1 is LNHDA, CDR2 SQIVND (reference sequence). The CDR3 bases are TGTGCCAGTAGTATCCTTCGGGACGGTCCCTACGAGCAGTACTTC. It is translated as CASSILRDGPYEQYF.

The V gene is TRBV19, the J gene TRBJ2-1; 8 positions agree with TRBD2. The trim removed 9 bases at V and 10 bases at J, leaving 17 bases unmatched. CDR3 size: 15 residues. Per germline, CDR1 LNHDA and CDR2 SQIVND (reference sequence). Written as DNA, the CDR3 is TGTGCCAGCAAAACCGGGACTAGGTCAGCCGTCGAGCAGTTCTTC. It translates to CASKTGTRSAVEQFF.

As DNA, the CDR3 is TGTGCCAGCAGCTCAGCGGGACAGGGGGTATCCAATCAGCCCCAGCATTTT. This gives the protein CASSSAGQGVSNQPQHF. V gene TRBV13 combines with J gene TRBJ1-5; TRBD1 matches at 11 bases. This CDR3 has 17 residues. Germline CDR1 is PRHDT and CDR2 is FYEKMQ (reference sequence). Trimming removed 4 bases from V and 3 bases from J; junction bases left unmatched: 8.

V gene TRBV28 combines with J gene TRBJ2-7; no firm D call. The germline CDR1 and CDR2 sequences are MDHEN and SYDVKM. V was shortened by 5 bases and J by 7 bases, with 9 bases between the two germline ends. The CDR3 totals 11 residues. DNA of the CDR3: TGTGCCAGCAGTCTAATGAAGGAGCAGTACTTC. It is translated as CASSLMKEQYF.

This rearrangement joins TRBV5-6 to TRBJ2-5; TRBD2 aligns across 7 bases. The J call may be incorrect, as the DNA end agrees better with TRBJ2-7. Germline V gene lookup returns CDR1 SGHDT and CDR2 YYEEEE. The CDR3 runs 14 residues. The CDR3 DNA sequence: TGTGCCAGCAGCTTGGCTCTAGCGGTCTACGAGCAGTACTTC. It specifies CASSLALAVYEQYF.